This entry concerns a single T cell receptor (beta chain). Its antigen is currently not known. No much larger clone is present one base from it, and per-base qualities are unavailable. The library was built by means of the immunoSEQ multiplex PCR assay. The paper's processing steps were these. To diagnose cytomegalovirus status from the catalog of TCR beta chain sequences, a statistical classification framework was built. In its TCRdb copy, this immuneACCESS table keeps in-frame sequences only and misses some clones. Where compared with another copy, unresolved V genes explain less than half of these, and the others have no known cause. V, J and clone size are those of that table, while D and trimming were read from the DNA. The sample table contains 200,000 to 250,000 clones; only one count was recorded for around 86% of them. The leading ten clones occupy roughly 2% of the sample. This sample was included in a study of cytomegalovirus exposure and HLA in healthy donors (dated by TCRdb to between 2016 and 2019). For the wider study: According to a later analysis, one platform produced both the 100 to 150 validation repertoires and the approximately 600 repertoires of the first cohort. To predict cytomegalovirus infection status, the study combined high-throughput TCR immunosequencing, statistical association of individual TCRs with disease status, and machine learning. The study aimed to test whether cataloging public T cell receptors could reveal signatures of past pathogen exposure. Besides the first cohort of more than 650 subjects, a separate validation cohort made up of about 120 different subjects was used. Summary of the overall study and its limitations: The study gave a list of 150 to 200 TCR beta chains associated with cytomegalovirus. In vitro tests confirmed that three of the cytomegalovirus-associated TCR beta chains recognize cytomegalovirus antigens. The validation cohort had no HLA typing available for a later analysis, so co-occurrence within that cohort was assessed over all 130 or so repertoires. The authors suggested that the approach could potentially be generalized to other disease states and immunological phenotypes. The classifier was reported to diagnose cytomegalovirus status with high specificity and sensitivity in both the original cohort and the validation cohort. Most TCR sequences were seen in very few donors, while some public TCRs were found in many individuals. A later analysis found that TCRs clustered in the first cohort also tended to co-occur in the roughly 120 validation repertoires, with approximately 95% of cluster scores above 0.

The donors belonged to the validation cohort of about 110 subjects, which was separate from the roughly 670-subject first cohort. This TCR was recovered from a woman aged 18-35 years in good health and CMV-seropositive. What was sequenced was PBMCs.

The encoded CDR3 is CSAHRQANYGYTF. Read as DNA, the sequence is TGCAGCGCCCACAGACAAGCTAACTATGGCTACACCTTC. The receptor chain draws on TRBV29-1 and TRBJ1-2, with the identity of the D gene unclear. CDR1 and CDR2, per the germline V gene, are SQVTM and ANQGSEA. The CDR3 contains 13 residues, cysteine and phenylalanine counted. Only CDR3 DNA remains: 39 bases, in frame from the first base. V and J are truncated by 7 bases and 0 bases respectively, leaving an intervening sequence of 12 bases.